These 4 T cell receptor beta chains were all obtained from the same sample, sequenced in a study of cytomegalovirus exposure and HLA in healthy donors. Researchers ran the PCR with 60 Vbeta and 13 Jbeta primers. Method: immunoSEQ multiplex PCR; TCRdb's copy keeps in-frame clones and lacks some. The table shows 150,000 to 200,000 clones, with about 74% occurring only once. The sample consisted of PBMCs. All receptors come from a male donor in good health and CMV-seronegative.

This clone has only a few counts. This chain joins TRBV7-2 and TRBJ1-4; D is unclear. Germline CDR1 is SGHTA and CDR2 is FQGNSA. The length of the CDR3 is 13 residues. V was trimmed by 5 bases and J by 12 bases, leaving 16 bases between them. The CDR3 sequence is CASSTSVTAELFF. CDR3 DNA: TGTGCCAGCAGCACGAGCGTGACGGCAGAACTGTTTTTT.

The chain links TRBV5-1 to TRBJ1-2; D is undetermined. Germline V gives CDR1 SGHRS, CDR2 YFSETQ. The CDR3 is 14 amino acids. V was shortened by 1 base and J by 3 bases, with 10 bases between the two germline ends. CDR3 in DNA: TGCGCCAGCAGCTTGACGGGTGTAGACTATGGCTACACCTTC. Its protein is CASSLTGVDYGYTF.

This sequence joins TRBV21-1 and TRBJ2-1; the table gives TRBD2 as D, unverified against the DNA. TRBV21-1 constitutes a pseudogene. This CDR3 contains 16 residues. In DNA, the CDR3 is TGTGCCAGCAGCATCGAGGGGACTAGCGGGAGTGGTGAGCAGTTCTTC. Its protein product is CASSIEGTSGSGEQFF.

The rearrangement uses TRBV19 and TRBJ1-2, with 9 bases identical to TRBD1. CDR3 length: 15 amino acids. V was pared by 5 bases and J by 4 bases, with 8 bases of the junction left unmatched. Germline CDR1 LNHDA, CDR2 SQIVND (reference sequence). The CDR3 spells CASSPPMGQGYGYTF. CDR3 DNA: TGTGCCAGTAGTCCACCCATGGGACAGGGCTATGGCTACACCTTC.